This T cell receptor (beta chain) was observed in a study of metastatic and nonmetastatic thyroid tumors. This clone was recorded many times. TCRdb re-called the PCR reads through MiXCR. The top ten clones hold 15% to 18% of a sample with 25,000 to 30,000 clones, 15% of them seen once. This CDR3 is 15 amino acids long. CDR1 MNHNS and CDR2 SASEGT come from the germline V gene. V was cut by 3 bases and J by 1 base, with 12 bases left in between. Until they underwent thyroid surgery, no patient had received any treatment. Sequences were obtained from blood. This sequence originates from a male donor with papillary thyroid cancer or a benign thyroid nodule (not recorded which). Some clones in this sample may be carry-over from other donors' samples. The chain has TRBV6-1 and TRBJ1-1; no firm D call. The CDR3 sequence is CASSETPGPNTEAFF. The CDR3, as DNA: TGTGCCAGCAGTGAGACGCCAGGTCCGAACACTGAAGCTTTCTTT.